A single TCR beta chain is shown here with its context. Its antigen is currently unknown. The sample comes from a study of T cell responses to AZD1222 COVID-19 vaccine. Whole-study results and caveats: Possibly, clonal diversity was underestimated; donors were largely white British and included more females. Only after the peak T cell response were repertoires sampled.

Here immunoSEQ multiplex PCR was the method, and the copy in TCRdb shows in-frame clones only, minus some. The profile shows 120,000 or so clones, about nine tenths of them singletons. The germline V gene has CDR1 SGHRS and CDR2 YFSETQ. There are 16 residues in the CDR3. V was trimmed by 0 bases and J by 8 bases, leaving 20 bases between them. The material was peripheral blood, obtained on day 0 of AZD1222 vaccination. The chain employs TRBV5-1 and TRBJ1-2; D uncertain. The sequence derives from an adult in good health. The DNA for the CDR3 is TGCGCCAGCAGCTTGGGTGGGCTGAGGTTGGCAGACGGCTACACCTTC. As protein: CASSLGGLRLADGYTF.